This T cell receptor beta chain is from a study of T-cell memory formation after mild COVID-19. Findings and caveats of the study: Still unconfirmed is whether the second-wave clones peaking on day 37 recognized SARS-CoV-2.

Comment on this clonotype: What it recognizes is unknown.

TCRdb re-analysed the 5' RACE reads in MiXCR, keeping a single row per CDR3 protein. The sample holds some 600,000 distinct CDR3 sequences; approximately 15% are singletons and the top ten take roughly 8.2%. The CDR3 contains 17 residues. Germline V CDR1 and CDR2: SGHRS, YFSETQ. With 0 bases removed from V and 4 bases from J, the gap between germline ends came to 18 bases. The genes are TRBV5-1 and TRBJ2-3, with D perhaps matching TRBD2 (5 bases). Source material: PBMCs or a T cell subset sorted from them (not recorded which). The sequence came from an adult woman who had mild COVID-19 (a few samples of this study predate the infection). Cell type and time point are not known. The CDR3 loop reads CASSLDGIILGADTQYF. CDR3 in DNA: TGCGCCAGCAGCTTGGACGGGATTATACTTGGAGCAGATACGCAGTATTTT.